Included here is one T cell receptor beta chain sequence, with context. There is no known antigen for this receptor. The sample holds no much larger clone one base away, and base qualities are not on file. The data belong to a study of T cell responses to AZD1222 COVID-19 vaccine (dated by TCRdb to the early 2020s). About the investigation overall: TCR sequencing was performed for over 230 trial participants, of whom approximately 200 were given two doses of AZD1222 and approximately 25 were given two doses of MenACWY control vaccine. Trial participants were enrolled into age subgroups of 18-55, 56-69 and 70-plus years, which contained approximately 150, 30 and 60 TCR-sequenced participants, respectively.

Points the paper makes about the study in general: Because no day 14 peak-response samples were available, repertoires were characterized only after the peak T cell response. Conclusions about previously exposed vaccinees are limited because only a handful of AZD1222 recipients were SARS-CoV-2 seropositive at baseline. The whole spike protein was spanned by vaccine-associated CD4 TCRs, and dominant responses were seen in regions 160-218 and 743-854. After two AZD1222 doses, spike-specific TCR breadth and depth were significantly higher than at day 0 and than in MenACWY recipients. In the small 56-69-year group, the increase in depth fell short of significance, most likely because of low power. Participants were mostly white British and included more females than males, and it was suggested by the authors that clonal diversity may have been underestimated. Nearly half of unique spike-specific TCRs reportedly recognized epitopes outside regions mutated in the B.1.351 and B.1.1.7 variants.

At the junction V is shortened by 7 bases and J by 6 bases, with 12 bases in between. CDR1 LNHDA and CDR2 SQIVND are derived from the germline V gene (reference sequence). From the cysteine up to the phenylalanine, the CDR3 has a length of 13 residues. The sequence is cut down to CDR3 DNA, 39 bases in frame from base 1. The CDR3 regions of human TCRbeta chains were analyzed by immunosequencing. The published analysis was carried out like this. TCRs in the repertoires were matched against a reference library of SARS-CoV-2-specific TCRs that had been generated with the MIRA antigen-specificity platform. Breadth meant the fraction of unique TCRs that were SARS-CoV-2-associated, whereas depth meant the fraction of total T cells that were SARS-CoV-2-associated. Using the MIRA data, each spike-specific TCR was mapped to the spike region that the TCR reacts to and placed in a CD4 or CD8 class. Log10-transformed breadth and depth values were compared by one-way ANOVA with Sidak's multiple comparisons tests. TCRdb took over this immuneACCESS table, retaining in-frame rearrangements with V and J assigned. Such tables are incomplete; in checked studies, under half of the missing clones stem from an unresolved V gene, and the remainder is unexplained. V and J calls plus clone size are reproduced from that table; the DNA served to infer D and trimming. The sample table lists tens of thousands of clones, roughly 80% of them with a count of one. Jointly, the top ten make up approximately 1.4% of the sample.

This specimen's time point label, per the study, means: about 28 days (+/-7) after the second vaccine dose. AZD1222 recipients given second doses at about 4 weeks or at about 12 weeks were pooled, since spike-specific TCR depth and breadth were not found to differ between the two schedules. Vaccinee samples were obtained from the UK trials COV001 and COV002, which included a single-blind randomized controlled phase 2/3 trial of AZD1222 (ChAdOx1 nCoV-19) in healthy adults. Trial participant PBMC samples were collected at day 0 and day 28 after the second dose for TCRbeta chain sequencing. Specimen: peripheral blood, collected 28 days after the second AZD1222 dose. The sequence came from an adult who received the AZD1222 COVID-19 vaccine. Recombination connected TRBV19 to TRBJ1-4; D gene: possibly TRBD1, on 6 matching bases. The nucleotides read TGTGCCAGTACAGGACAGACTGATGAAAAACTGTTTTTT. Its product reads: CASTGQTDEKLFF. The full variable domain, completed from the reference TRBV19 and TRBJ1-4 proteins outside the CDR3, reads DGGITQSPKYLFRKEGQNVTLSCEQNLNHDAMYWYRQDPGQGLRLIYYSQIVNDFQKGDIAEGYSVSREKKESFPLTVTSAQKNPTAFYLCASTGQTDEKLFFGSGTQLSVL.